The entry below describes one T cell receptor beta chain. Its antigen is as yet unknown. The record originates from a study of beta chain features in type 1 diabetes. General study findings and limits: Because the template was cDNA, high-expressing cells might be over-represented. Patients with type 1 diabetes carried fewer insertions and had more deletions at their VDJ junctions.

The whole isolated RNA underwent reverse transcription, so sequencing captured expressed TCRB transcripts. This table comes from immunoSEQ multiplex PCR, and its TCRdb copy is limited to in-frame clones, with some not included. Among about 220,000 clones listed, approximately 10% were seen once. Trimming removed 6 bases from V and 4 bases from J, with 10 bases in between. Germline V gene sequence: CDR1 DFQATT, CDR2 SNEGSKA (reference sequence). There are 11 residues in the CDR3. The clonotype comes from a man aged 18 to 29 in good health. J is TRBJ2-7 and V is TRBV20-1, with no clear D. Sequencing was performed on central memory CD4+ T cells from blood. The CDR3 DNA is TGCAGTGCCCTGAAAGAATACGAGCAGTACTTC. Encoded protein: CSALKEYEQYF.